This T cell receptor beta chain is drawn from a study of PD-L1 blockade in urothelial cancer. Overall study: In terms of prior chemotherapy, patients had received 0 to 3 regimens. Blood-derived samples held a median approximately 150,000 T cells. Study-level findings and limits: Blood TCR clonality below the median before treatment was a predictor of better survival.

The data were produced by immunoSEQ multiplex PCR, yet TCRdb's version contains in-frame clones alone and is incomplete. The table shows about 76,000 clones, with under 95% occurring only once. Indicated time point: peripheral blood 6 weeks after treatment start. About this clone itself: Its antigen is undetermined.

After removal of 4 bases from V and 4 bases from J, the junction contained 6 bases not matched to a gene. The germline V gene encodes CDR1 SNHLY and CDR2 FYNNEI. This CDR3 region has 15 residues. This rearrangement joins TRBV2 to TRBJ1-4; TRBD1 agrees at 7 bases. The receptor comes from a woman older than 75 with urothelial cancer. The starting material was PBMCs, obtained around atezolizumab (anti-PD-L1) treatment. CDR3 loop: CASSGGQMRNEKLFF. In DNA, the CDR3 is TGTGCCAGCAGTGGGGGACAGATGCGTAATGAAAAACTGTTTTTT.